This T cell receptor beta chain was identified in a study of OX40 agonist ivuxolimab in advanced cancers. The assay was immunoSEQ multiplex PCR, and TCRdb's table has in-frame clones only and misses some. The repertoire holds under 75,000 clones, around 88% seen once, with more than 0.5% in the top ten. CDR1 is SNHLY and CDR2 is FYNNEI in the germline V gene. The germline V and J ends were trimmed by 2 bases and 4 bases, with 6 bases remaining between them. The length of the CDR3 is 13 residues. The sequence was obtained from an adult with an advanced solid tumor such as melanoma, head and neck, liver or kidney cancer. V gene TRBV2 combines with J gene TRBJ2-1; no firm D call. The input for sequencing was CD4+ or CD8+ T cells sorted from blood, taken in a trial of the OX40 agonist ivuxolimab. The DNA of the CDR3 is TGTGCCAGCAGTGAAAACGTATACAATGAGCAGTTCTTC. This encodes CASSENVYNEQFF. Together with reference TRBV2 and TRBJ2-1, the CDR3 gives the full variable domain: EPEVTQTPSHQVTQMGQEVILRCVPISNHLYFYWYRQILGQKVEFLVSFYNNEISEKSEIFDDQFSVERPDGSNFTLKIRSTKLEDSAMYFCASSENVYNEQFFGPGTRLTVL.